This entry concerns a single TCR beta chain. The V segment lost 5 bases and the J segment 3 bases; nucleotides outside the gene matches: 10. CDR1 and CDR2 from the germline V gene are SGHTA and FQGNSA. The CDR3 extends over 16 amino acids. The data were taken from a study of cytomegalovirus exposure and HLA in healthy donors. The PCR employed 60 Vbeta primers together with 13 Jbeta primers. Libraries were prepared by immunoSEQ multiplex PCR; TCRdb keeps only in-frame clonotypes and omits some of them. The sample gives approximately 200,000 clones, about four fifths of which show up once; 1.5% to 1.7% is in the top ten.

The gene calls are TRBV7-2 and TRBJ2-7; 10 bases match TRBD1. Material for sequencing was PBMCs. The source of this sequence is a girl aged 10 to 17 in good health and CMV-seropositive. The CDR3 spells CASSSQGQGFFYEQYF. The CDR3 nucleotides read TGTGCCAGCAGCAGCCAGGGACAGGGGTTCTTCTACGAGCAGTACTTC.